The TCR beta chain described here comes from a study of CD8+ T cells in alopecia areata. The authors extracted RNA and reverse transcribed it into cDNA as the sequencing template. TCRdb's table, derived via immunoSEQ multiplex PCR, lists solely in-frame clones and lacks some. The sample has approximately 43,000 clones; around three fifths are singletons. J lost 0 bases, V lost 1 base, and 8 bases had no gene match. The CDR3 has 18 amino acids. Germline lookup yields CDR1 SGHTA and CDR2 FQGNSA. Regarding treatment: oral pan-JAK inhibitor, 5-10 mg twice daily. The sequence was collected from a human donor with alopecia areata. Material: CD8+ T cells sorted from blood, obtained at week 4, from a patient treated with tofacitinib. V usage is TRBV7-2 and J usage is TRBJ2-7; 11 nucleotides match TRBD2. This chain's CDR3 is CASSLVGTSGMSSYEQYF. The CDR3 region has the DNA TGTGCCAGCAGCTTAGTAGGGACTAGCGGCATGAGCTCCTACGAGCAGTACTTC.